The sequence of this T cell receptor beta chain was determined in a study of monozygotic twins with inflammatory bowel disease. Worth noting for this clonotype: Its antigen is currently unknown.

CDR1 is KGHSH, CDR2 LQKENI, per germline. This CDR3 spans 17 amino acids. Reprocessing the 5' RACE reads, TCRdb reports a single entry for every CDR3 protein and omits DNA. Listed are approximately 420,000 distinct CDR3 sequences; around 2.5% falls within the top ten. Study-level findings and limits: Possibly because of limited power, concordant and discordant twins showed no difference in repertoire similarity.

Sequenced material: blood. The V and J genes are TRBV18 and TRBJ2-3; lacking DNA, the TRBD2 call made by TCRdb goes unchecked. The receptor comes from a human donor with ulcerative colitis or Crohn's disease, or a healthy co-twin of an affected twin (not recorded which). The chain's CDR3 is CASSPTPLAGGPDTQYF.